These 9 T cell receptor beta chains were sequenced from one sample in a study of response to subunit inactivated influenza vaccine. Each CDR3 protein gets one entry after TCRdb re-called the RT-PCR reads with MiXCR. The table records hundreds of thousands of distinct CDR3 sequences, roughly 27% of them present only once. The source material was CD4+ T cells sorted from PBMCs, sampled about 5 days after vaccination. Every receptor here comes from a man in his forties or fifties who received an inactivated influenza vaccine.

This clonotype was observed a few times. J is TRBJ1-1 and V is TRBV29-1; D call uncertain. Germline V lookup: CDR1 SQVTM, CDR2 ANQGSEA. This CDR3 is 13 amino acids long. V was shortened by 3 bases and J by 4 bases, with 12 bases between the two germline ends. CDR3 residues: CSVDRRLVTEAFF. The CDR3 nucleotides read TGCAGCGTTGACAGGCGGCTAGTCACTGAAGCTTTCTTT. The variable domain in full, with the rest retrieved from reference TRBV29-1 and TRBJ1-1, is SAVISQKPSRDICQRGTSLTIQCQVDSQVTMMFWYRQQPGQSLTLIATANQGSEATYESGFVIDKFPISRPNLTFSTLTVSNMSPEDSSIYLCSVDRRLVTEAFFGQGTRLTVV.

The chain joins TRBV7-8 to TRBJ2-5; 12 bases are a match to TRBD2. The CDR3 extends over 17 amino acids. In germline, CDR1 is SGHVS, CDR2 FQNEAQ. Unmatched junction bases numbered 9, after V lost 3 bases and J lost 4 bases. This CDR3 reads CASSFIGLAGSGETQYF. CDR3 DNA sequence: TGTGCCAGCAGCTTTATAGGACTAGCGGGGAGCGGAGAGACCCAGTACTTC.

V and J are TRBV7-2 and TRBJ2-1; 9 bases match TRBD2. The CDR3 is 15 residues long. Germline V gene sequence: CDR1 SGHTA, CDR2 FQGNSA. J gave up 7 bases and V 0 bases, and 4 bases lay outside the gene matches. CDR3 amino acids: CASSLAASGINEQFF. CDR3 DNA: TGTGCCAGCAGCTTAGCGGCTAGCGGGATAAATGAGCAGTTCTTC.

The sample holds many counts of this clonotype. The chain has TRBV7-2 and TRBJ2-7; the D gene is possibly TRBD2 (5 bases). Trimming left V 1 base short and J 0 bases short, with 7 bases between. CDR3 size: 14 residues. Per germline, CDR1 SGHTA and CDR2 FQGNSA. The CDR3 region is CASSLVGSSYEQYF. CDR3 nucleotides: TGTGCCAGCAGCTTAGTGGGGAGCTCCTACGAGCAGTACTTC.

This sequence joins TRBV6-1 and TRBJ2-1, with no clear D. CDR3 length: 14 amino acids. Trimming removed 5 bases from V and 6 bases from J, with 14 bases in between. Germline-derived CDR1 and CDR2 are MNHNS and SASEGT. The CDR3 sequence: CASSHRERGNEQFF. CDR3 DNA: TGTGCCAGCAGTCATAGGGAACGTGGCAATGAGCAGTTCTTC.

V and J are TRBV20-1 and TRBJ2-7, with D hard to call. The CDR3 covers 12 residues. From germline, CDR1 is DFQATT and CDR2 SNEGSKA (reference sequence). With 2 bases removed from V and 3 bases from J, the gap between germline ends came to 8 bases. Written as DNA, the CDR3 is TGCAGTGCTAGAATCCCGAGCTACGAGCAGTACTTC. Residues: CSARIPSYEQYF.

This clonotype was observed a few times. The gene calls are TRBV10-2 and TRBJ2-6, with TRBD2 matching over 11 bases. The CDR3 totals 16 residues. Germline-derived CDR1 and CDR2 are WSHSY and SAAADI. Trimming removed 6 bases from V and 0 bases from J; junction bases left unmatched: 1. Written as DNA, the CDR3 is TGCGCCAGCAGGCTAGCGGGGGGCTCTGGGGCCAACGTCCTGACTTTC. It specifies CASRLAGGSGANVLTF.

This clonotype was observed many times. The chain couples TRBV12-3 or TRBV12-4 to TRBJ1-5; 7 bases align to TRBD1. V dropped 7 bases and J dropped 0; count of bases not matched to a gene: 6. The CDR3 has 15 residues. CDR3 nucleotide sequence: TGTGCCAGCACGGGACAGACATATAGCAATCAGCCCCAGCATTTT. Encoded protein: CASTGQTYSNQPQHF.

The CDR3 DNA reads TGTGCCATCACCGCGGGGGCTAGCACAGATACGCAGTATTTT. It is translated as CAITAGASTDTQYF. V and J are TRBV10-3 and TRBJ2-3, with D possibly being TRBD2 (7 bases). Trimming took 7 bases from V and 0 from J, leaving 11 bases between them. The CDR3 length is 14 residues. From germline, CDR1 is ENHRY and CDR2 SYGVKD.